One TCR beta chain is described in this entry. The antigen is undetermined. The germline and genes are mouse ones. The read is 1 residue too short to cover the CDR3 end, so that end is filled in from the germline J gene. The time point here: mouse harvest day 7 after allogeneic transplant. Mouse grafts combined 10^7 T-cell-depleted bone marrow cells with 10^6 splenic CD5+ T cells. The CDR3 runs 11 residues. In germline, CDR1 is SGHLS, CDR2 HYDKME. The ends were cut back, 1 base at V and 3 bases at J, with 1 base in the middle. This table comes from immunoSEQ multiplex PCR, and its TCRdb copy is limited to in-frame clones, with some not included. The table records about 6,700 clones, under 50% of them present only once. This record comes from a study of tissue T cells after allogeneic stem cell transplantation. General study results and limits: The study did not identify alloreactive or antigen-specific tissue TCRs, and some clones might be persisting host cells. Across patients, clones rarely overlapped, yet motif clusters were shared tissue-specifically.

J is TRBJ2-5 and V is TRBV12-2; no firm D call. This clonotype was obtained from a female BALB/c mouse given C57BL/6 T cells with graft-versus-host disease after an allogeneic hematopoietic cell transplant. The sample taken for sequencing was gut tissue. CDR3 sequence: CASSLQDTQYF. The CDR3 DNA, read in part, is TGTGCCAGCTCTCTACAAGACACCCAGTAC.